This passage covers 16 T cell receptor beta chains from one sample sequenced in a study of cytomegalovirus exposure and HLA in healthy donors. PCR primers comprised 60 Vbeta and 13 Jbeta primers. Data came from immunoSEQ multiplex PCR; TCRdb stores just in-frame clones and leaves some out. The sample gives 99,000 or so clones, around 75% of which show up once; 1.3% is in the top ten. The source material was PBMCs. These receptors originate from a man aged 35 to 55 in good health and CMV-seronegative.

This clone has a handful of counts. This chain links TRBV29-1 with TRBJ2-7; D is unresolved. The germline V gene encodes CDR1 SQVTM and CDR2 ANQGSEA. The CDR3 contains 13 residues. The V gene lost 5 bases and the J gene lost 0 bases, with 11 bases spanning the gap. The CDR3 here is CSVLPVSSYEQYF. The CDR3 region has the DNA TGCAGCGTTTTACCGGTGAGCTCCTACGAGCAGTACTTC.

J is TRBJ2-7 and V is TRBV5-8; D may be TRBD2 (5 bases). This CDR3 comprises 14 residues. The germline CDR1 and CDR2 sequences are SGHTS and YDEGEE. V was pared by 0 bases and J by 3 bases, with 10 bases between. This CDR3 reads CASSLGFSGYEQYF. As DNA, the CDR3 is TGTGCCAGCAGCTTGGGTTTCAGCGGCTACGAGCAGTACTTC.

The CDR3 DNA reads TGTGCCAGCAGTTCACCAGCGGGGGCTGAAGCTTTCTTT. Translating gives CASSSPAGAEAFF. The gene calls are TRBV27 and TRBJ1-1; tentatively, D is TRBD1 (5 bases). The germline V gene has CDR1 MNHEY and CDR2 SMNVEV (reference sequence). The V and J ends lost 4 bases and 6 bases respectively, with 12 bases between them. This CDR3 has 13 amino acids.

This sequence joins TRBV4-1 and TRBJ1-5; the D gene is possibly TRBD1 (6 bases). The CDR3 has 15 residues. V shed 2 bases and J shed 9 bases, with 17 bases lying between them. The germline CDR1 and CDR2 sequences are MGHRA and YSYEKL. For the CDR3, the DNA is TGCGCCAGCAGCCAAATCGGGGAAAGGGGGGGGCCCCAGCATTTT. Its protein is CASSQIGERGGPQHF.

The count of this clone is one. The V and J genes are TRBV28 and TRBJ1-2, with a tentative D call TRBD1 (6 bases). This CDR3 region has 14 residues. V was trimmed by 1 base and J by 4 bases, leaving 10 bases between them. The germline CDR1 and CDR2 sequences are MDHEN and SYDVKM. CDR3 bases: TGTGCCAGCAGTTTATCCGGGACAACCTATGGCTACACCTTC. It specifies CASSLSGTTYGYTF.

The rearrangement joins TRBV2 to TRBJ1-2, with 8 positions matching TRBD1. The CDR3 consists of 14 residues. Germline trimming cut 7 bases from V and 3 bases from J; bases unmatched to any gene: 7. Germline CDR1 SNHLY, CDR2 FYNNEI. CDR3 loop: CASKQLDRDYGYTF. Written as DNA, the CDR3 is TGTGCCAGCAAACAGTTGGACAGGGACTATGGCTACACCTTC. Full variable domain (rest looked up from reference TRBV2 and TRBJ1-2): EPEVTQTPSHQVTQMGQEVILRCVPISNHLYFYWYRQILGQKVEFLVSFYNNEISEKSEIFDDQFSVERPDGSNFTLKIRSTKLEDSAMYFCASKQLDRDYGYTFGSGTRLTVV.

The chain is built from TRBV29-1 and TRBJ2-1; D gene uncertain. The CDR3 has 14 residues. V was cut by 4 bases and J by 8 bases, with 18 bases left in between. Germline V gene sequence: CDR1 SQVTM, CDR2 ANQGSEA. The CDR3 protein is CSVVGRTVGDEQFF. The CDR3 nucleotides are TGCAGCGTTGTGGGCCGAACGGTTGGCGATGAGCAGTTCTTC.

The rearrangement links TRBV5-1 to TRBJ2-1; TRBD2 aligns across 9 bases. The germline CDR1 and CDR2 sequences are SGHRS and YFSETQ. CDR3 size: 16 residues. V dropped 4 bases and J dropped 2; count of bases not matched to a gene: 7. Written as DNA, the CDR3 is TGCGCCAGCAGCCCCTTAGCGGGAGAGCCCTACAATGAGCAGTTCTTC. Encoded protein: CASSPLAGEPYNEQFF.

The chain joins TRBV10-3 to TRBJ1-2; 9 bases align to TRBD1. This CDR3 spans 16 amino acids. J lost 6 bases, V lost 4 bases, and 12 bases had no gene match. CDR1 is ENHRY, CDR2 SYGVKD, per germline. The CDR3 region has the DNA TGTGCCATCAGTGTAGCCCCGACAGGGGGGAACAATGGCTACACCTTC. Translation gives CAISVAPTGGNNGYTF.

The gene calls are TRBV27 and TRBJ2-5, with 11 bases fitting TRBD2. The CDR3 sequence is 13 residues long. After removal of 7 bases from V and 6 bases from J, the junction contained 4 bases not matched to a gene. Looked up from germline, CDR1 is MNHEY and CDR2 is SMNVEV (reference sequence). In DNA form, the CDR3 reads TGTGCCAGCATGACTAGCGGGGCCCAGACCCAGTACTTC. Protein: CASMTSGAQTQYF.

This clone has only a few counts. The chain links TRBV4-2 to TRBJ1-1; TRBD1 is a possible D gene (5 bases). The CDR3 has 20 residues. V lost 1 base and J 1 base, leaving 25 bases between the germline ends. CDR1 and CDR2 (germline): LGHNA, YNFKEQ. As DNA, the CDR3 is TGTGCCAGCAGCCAAGTTAGCGGGGGAGGGCGGGCACGGTCGAACACTGAAGCTTTCTTT. Protein product: CASSQVSGGGRARSNTEAFF.

This sequence joins TRBV27 and TRBJ1-5; 9 nucleotides match TRBD1. V lost 6 bases and J lost 4; bases outside the gene matches: 7. Germline CDR1 reads MNHEY; CDR2 reads SMNVEV (reference sequence). This CDR3 has 15 residues. CDR3 nucleotide sequence: TGTGCCAGCAGGGCCGTAGGACAGGGGAATCAGCCCCAGCATTTT. It yields the protein CASRAVGQGNQPQHF.

The chain combines TRBV4-2 with TRBJ1-1; D unresolved. The CDR3 runs 15 residues. Trimming cost V 4 bases and J 3 bases, with 15 bases left between them. Germline V lookup: CDR1 LGHNA, CDR2 YNFKEQ. The chain's CDR3 is CASSLARGLYTEAFF. The CDR3 DNA sequence: TGTGCCAGCAGCCTAGCCCGGGGATTGTACACTGAAGCTTTCTTT.

The chain carries TRBV5-4 and TRBJ2-5; 10 bases agree with TRBD1. The J call may be in error: the DNA end matches TRBJ2-7 better. This CDR3 is 14 amino acids long. The germline V gene has CDR1 SGHNT and CDR2 YYREEE (reference sequence). CDR3 DNA: TGTGCCAGCAGCCGGGACAGGGGCCCCTACGAGCAGTACTTC. It is translated as CASSRDRGPYEQYF.

CDR3 sequence: CASSLTSGGAGANVLTF. In nucleotides, the CDR3 is TGTGCCAGCAGCCTTACGTCGGGGGGAGCGGGGGCCAACGTCCTGACTTTC. This rearrangement joins TRBV7-9 to TRBJ2-6, with 7 bases aligning to TRBD2. Germline CDR1 SEHNR, CDR2 FQNEAQ (reference sequence). With 5 bases clipped from V and 4 bases from J, the junction kept 11 bases outside the gene matches. The CDR3 runs to 17 residues.

The V call is TRBV19, the J call TRBJ1-1; D not certain. Trimming removed 2 bases from V and 3 bases from J, with 10 bases in between. Germline V lookup: CDR1 LNHDA, CDR2 SQIVND (reference sequence). This CDR3 comprises 14 residues. The CDR3 DNA follows: TGTGCCAGTAGTATACGAGGATTGGACACTGAAGCTTTCTTT. Translated, it gives CASSIRGLDTEAFF.